The 6 T cell receptor beta chains below were found in one sample sequenced in a study of identical twins. TCRdb processed the 5' RACE reads anew with MiXCR; each CDR3 protein has one entry. The sample holds approximately 260,000 distinct CDR3 sequences, about 14% seen once. What was sequenced was memory (CD45RO+) T cells sorted from blood. These receptors originate from a young woman in good health.

J is TRBJ2-5 and V is TRBV20-1, with a possible D match to TRBD2 (6 bases). V was trimmed by 5 bases and J by 1 base, leaving 11 bases between them. Germline V gene lookup returns CDR1 DFQATT and CDR2 SNEGSKA (reference sequence). The CDR3 length is 13 residues. CDR3 sequence reads: CSASWRGQETQYF. The CDR3 DNA reads as TGCAGTGCTTCGTGGCGGGGCCAAGAGACCCAGTACTTC.

J is TRBJ2-5 and V is TRBV12-3 or TRBV12-4; tentatively, D is TRBD1 (6 bases). The CDR3 spans 13 residues. V lost 6 bases and J lost 7, with 15 bases in between. CDR3: CASSSGAVGTQYF. CDR3 nucleotide sequence: TGTGCCAGCAGCTCAGGGGCCGTTGGGACCCAGTACTTC.

This clonotype was detected many times. The chain couples TRBV7-2 to TRBJ2-7, with D hard to call. This CDR3 contains 13 residues. Germline V gives CDR1 SGHTA, CDR2 FQGNSA. V lost 3 bases and J 3 bases, leaving 9 bases between the germline ends. The CDR3 sequence is CASSFPEYYEQYF. CDR3 sequence (DNA): TGTGCCAGCAGCTTTCCAGAGTACTACGAGCAGTACTTC.

This clonotype was counted ten times or more. The rearrangement uses TRBV7-8 and TRBJ2-2, with a possible D match to TRBD2 (5 bases). The CDR3 is 16 residues long. Germline V gene sequence: CDR1 SGHVS, CDR2 FQNEAQ. Deletions cut 6 bases from V and 3 bases from J, with 17 bases between. CDR3: CASRLVSDFYTGELFF. The DNA of the CDR3 is TGTGCCAGCAGACTCGTTTCGGACTTCTACACCGGGGAGCTGTTTTTT.

This clonotype was recorded many times. The chain combines TRBV7-6 with TRBJ2-1; 11 bases map to TRBD2. V lost 1 base and J lost 6; bases outside the gene matches: 8. CDR3 size: 17 residues. Germline CDR1 reads SGHVS; CDR2 reads FNYEAQ. Here the CDR3 DNA reads TGTGCCAGCAGCTTAGTTACTAGCGGGAGTCAGGGCAATGAGCAGTTCTTC. It codes for CASSLVTSGSQGNEQFF.

There are a few counts of this clonotype. The chain joins TRBV4-3 to TRBJ1-1; no reliable D call. V shed 3 bases and J shed 3 bases, with 11 bases lying between them. CDR1 is LGHNA and CDR2 is YSLEER in the germline V gene. The CDR3 consists of 14 residues. This CDR3 is CASSHGESYTEAFF. The DNA of the CDR3 is TGCGCCAGCAGCCACGGTGAATCGTACACTGAAGCTTTCTTT.